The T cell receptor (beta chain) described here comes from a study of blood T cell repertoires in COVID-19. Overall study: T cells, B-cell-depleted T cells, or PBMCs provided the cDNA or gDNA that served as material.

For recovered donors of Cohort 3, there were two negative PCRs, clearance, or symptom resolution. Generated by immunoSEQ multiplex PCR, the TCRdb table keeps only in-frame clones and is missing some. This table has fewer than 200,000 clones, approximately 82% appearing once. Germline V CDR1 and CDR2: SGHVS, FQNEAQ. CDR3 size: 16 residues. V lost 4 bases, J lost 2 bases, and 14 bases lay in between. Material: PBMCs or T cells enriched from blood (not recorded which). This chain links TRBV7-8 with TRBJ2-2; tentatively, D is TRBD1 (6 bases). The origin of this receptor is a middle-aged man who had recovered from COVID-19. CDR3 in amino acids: CASSSRTGFNTGELFF. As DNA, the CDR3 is TGTGCCAGCAGCTCACGTACAGGGTTCAACACCGGGGAGCTGTTTTTT.